A single sample is the source of the 4 T cell receptor beta chains below, sequenced in a study of vaccination effects on CD4 cells after COVID-19. The ViraFEST assay expanded antigen-specific CD4+ T cells with viral peptide pools before sequencing. When ten to eleven days of culture had elapsed, CD4+ T cells were isolated. Recipients of the vaccine had no prior SARS-CoV-2 infection and negative nucleocapsid antibodies. Profiled with immunoSEQ multiplex PCR; TCRdb holds only in-frame clones, not every one. The table lists about 43,000 clones, just over 75% of them singletons. Antigens of these TCRs are unknown. This material consisted of CD4+ T cells from PBMCs cultured with SARS-CoV-2 spike peptides, taken before COVID-19 vaccination. The receptors originated from a human donor who received a COVID-19 vaccine.

The genes are TRBV5-4 and TRBJ1-2; D gene ambiguous. The CDR3 extends over 15 amino acids. Germline V gene sequence: CDR1 SGHNT, CDR2 YYREEE (reference sequence). Trimming stripped 4 bases from V and 0 bases from J, with 13 bases between. DNA for the CDR3: TGTGCCAGCAGCCCTGACACATACTCTAACTATGGCTACACCTTC. Translating gives CASSPDTYSNYGYTF. The full variable domain, in which reference TRBV5-4 and TRBJ1-2 provide the parts outside the CDR3, is ETGVTQSPTHLIKTRGQQVTLRCSSQSGHNTVSWYQQALGQGPQFIFQYYREEENGRGNFPPRFSGLQFPNYSSELNVNALELDDSALYLCASSPDTYSNYGYTFGSGTRLTVV.

The chain is built from TRBV7-6 and TRBJ1-1; 7 bases fit TRBD1. Germline assignment: CDR1 SGHVS and CDR2 FNYEAQ. The J segment lost 3 bases and the V segment lost 2 bases, leaving 0 bases of the junction unmatched. There are 13 residues in the CDR3. The CDR3 nucleotides read TGTGCCAGCAGCTTAACAGGGGACACTGAAGCTTTCTTT. Protein sequence: CASSLTGDTEAFF. Supplemented by reference TRBV7-6 and TRBJ1-1, the full variable domain reads GAGVSQSPRYKVTKRGQDVALRCDPISGHVSLYWYRQALGQGPEFLTYFNYEAQQDKSGLPNDRFSAERPEGSISTLTIQRTEQRDSAMYRCASSLTGDTEAFFGQGTRLTVV.

The CDR3 protein is CASKQGDRAYNEQFF. The CDR3 DNA reads as TGTGCCAGTAAACAGGGGGACAGGGCCTACAATGAGCAGTTCTTC. The rearrangement uses TRBV19 and TRBJ2-1; TRBD1 aligns across 9 bases. The ends lost 7 bases at V and 2 bases at J; junction bases unmatched: 6. This CDR3 spans 15 amino acids. CDR1 LNHDA and CDR2 SQIVND come from the germline V gene (reference sequence).

The CDR3 bases are TGTGCCAGCAAGTCTGGGGCCAACGTCCTGACTTTC. Translating it yields CASKSGANVLTF. The rearrangement joins TRBV28 to TRBJ2-6; no clear D gene. CDR1 is MDHEN, CDR2 SYDVKM, per germline. The germline V and J ends were trimmed by 7 bases and 1 base, with 2 bases remaining between them. This CDR3 region has 12 residues.